The 6 T cell receptor beta chains below come from one sample, sequenced in a study of T cell responses to AZD1222 COVID-19 vaccine (dated by TCRdb to 2020 to 2022). Interpreted using the paper, the time point label stands for: baseline before first vaccination. The library was produced with the immunoSEQ multiplex PCR assay. In TCRdb, the immuneACCESS table is reduced to in-frame sequences with V and J assigned. These tables do not hold every clone; where another copy was compared, an unresolved V gene accounts for under half, and the others remain unexplained. This sample has some 140,000 clones in its table, and 90% of those were observed once. Approximately 17% of the sample is taken by the ten largest. The sequencing here drew on peripheral blood, taken on day 0 of AZD1222 vaccination. The receptor set was obtained from an adult in good health.

The chain combines TRBV27 with TRBJ1-1; D is perhaps TRBD1 (6 bases). The CDR3 is 16 residues long. Germline CDR1 reads MNHEY; CDR2 reads SMNVEV (reference sequence). V lost 4 bases and J 0 bases, leaving 15 bases between the germline ends. Here the CDR3 DNA reads TGTGCCAGCAGTTCCCACTGGACAGATCTGAACACTGAAGCTTTCTTT. Its translation is CASSSHWTDLNTEAFF.

The chain links TRBV2 to TRBJ1-2; the D gene is possibly TRBD1 (6 bases). From germline, CDR1 is SNHLY and CDR2 FYNNEI. The ends were cut back, 1 base at V and 3 bases at J, with 12 bases in the middle. There are 15 residues in the CDR3. CDR3 region: CASSEVGARDYGYTF. The CDR3 nucleotides are TGTGCCAGCAGTGAAGTGGGGGCTCGGGACTATGGCTACACCTTC.

V is TRBV2 and J is TRBJ2-5, with D uncertain. Trimming took 6 bases from V and 0 from J, leaving 11 bases between them. This CDR3 comprises 14 residues. The germline V gene has CDR1 SNHLY and CDR2 FYNNEI. DNA of the CDR3: TGTGCCAGCAGCTCCCGGACGGACCAAGAGACCCAGTACTTC. Translation: CASSSRTDQETQYF. The full variable domain, with the rest looked up from reference TRBV2 and TRBJ2-5, is EPEVTQTPSHQVTQMGQEVILRCVPISNHLYFYWYRQILGQKVEFLVSFYNNEISEKSEIFDDQFSVERPDGSNFTLKIRSTKLEDSAMYFCASSSRTDQETQYFGPGTRLLVL.

V and J are TRBV6-5 and TRBJ2-5; D might be TRBD2 (7 bases). There are 15 residues in the CDR3. Germline-derived CDR1 and CDR2 are MNHEY and SVGAGI. V gave up 2 bases and J gave up 4 bases, with 14 bases separating them. The CDR3 loop reads CASSYRTGGPETQYF. The DNA for the CDR3 is TGTGCCAGCAGTTACAGGACCGGGGGGCCAGAGACCCAGTACTTC.

The chain carries TRBV11-2 and TRBJ2-7; D is possibly TRBD1 or TRBD2 (5 bases each). CDR3 length: 14 residues. Per germline, CDR1 SGHAT and CDR2 FQNNGV. V lost 0 bases and J 7 bases, leaving 13 bases between the germline ends. The CDR3, as DNA: TGTGCCAGCAGCTTAGAGGGACCGCCGGAAGAGCAGTACTTC. It codes for CASSLEGPPEEQYF.

The CDR3 protein is CASKGVGNEQFF. CDR3 bases: TGTGCCAGCAAGGGGGTCGGCAATGAGCAGTTCTTC. The rearrangement links TRBV7-8 to TRBJ2-1; D perhaps matches TRBD1 (6 bases). This CDR3 is built from 12 residues. V was clipped by 7 bases and J by 6 bases, with 10 bases between them. CDR1 is SGHVS, CDR2 FQNEAQ, per germline.